This T cell receptor (beta chain) emerged from a study of vaccination and CD4 T cells after COVID-19. Study-wide context: The authors used overlapping spike peptides from SARS-CoV-2, HCoV-NL63, HCoV-OC43 and HCoV-229E to stimulate cells. Control cultures, each given a CEFX pool, an HIV-1 Nef pool, or no peptide, were included.

As concerns this clonotype: Its antigen is still unknown.

As to treatment: roughly 10-day PBMC culture with coronavirus spike peptide pools or control peptides (ViraFEST assay). From the unexposed donor, CD4+ T cells were collected ahead of the COVID-19 pandemic (2011-2018). The ViraFEST method relied on peptide pools to expand antigen-specific T cells, followed by TCR sequencing. Culture conditions combined about 2 million PBMCs per well with approximately 10 IU/ml IL-2 and 9 to 10 ug/ml peptide pools. The Oncomine TCR Beta short-read assay sequenced DNA from cultured CD4+ T cells. Extraction of genomic DNA was performed on cultured CD4+ T cells. TCRdb re-derived calls from the PCR reads in MiXCR, one entry per CDR3 protein. This table has about 10,000 distinct CDR3 sequences, roughly 34% appearing once. The V segment lost 0 bases and the J segment 2 bases; nucleotides outside the gene matches: 5. This CDR3 has 15 residues. Germline V CDR1 and CDR2: SGHRS, YFSETQ.

Source material: CD4+ T cells from blood, cultured in vitro. The chain combines TRBV5-1 with TRBJ2-7, with 7 bases fitting TRBD2. This TCR was recovered from a human donor in good health. Here the CDR3 DNA reads TGCGCCAGCAGCTTGGAGAGCGGGGTGACCTACGAGCAGTACTTC. It is translated as CASSLESGVTYEQYF.